This T cell receptor beta chain was observed in a study of early T cells in non-severe SARS-CoV-2 infection listed by TCRdb under 2021. The study in broad terms: Bulk RNA from unsorted whole blood was used for TCR sequencing, so alpha and beta chains could not be paired.

The study was a case-control design nested within a healthcare worker cohort in London, UK, with weekly nasopharyngeal swab PCR tests and blood sampling. Healthcare workers were recruited during the week of the UK lockdown, between 23 and 31 March 2020, and followed weekly for up to roughly 16 weeks. Libraries were made using 5' RACE. TCRdb names NextSeq 500 as the instrument used. To correct for sequencing error and PCR bias, the TCR library protocol tagged individual cDNA molecules with unique molecular identifiers. Sequencing covered both TCR alpha and beta chains, and within each sample the abundances of alpha and beta sequences were tightly co-correlated. In the paper's pipeline: Decombinator V4 was used to annotate TCR sequences for V gene, J gene and CDR3. Expanded TCRs were defined as changing significantly between any two time points under a Poisson model with p below 0.0001. TCR abundances were normalised to the total number of TCRs sequenced per sample and expressed as counts per million. MAIT TCRs were defined by TRAV1-2 paired with TRAJ12, TRAJ20 or TRAJ33, and iNKT TCRs by TRAV10 paired with TRAJ18. A search of VDJdb, accessed on 1 November 2021, was run for TCRs annotated to CMV, EBV and SARS-CoV-2, with TCRs annotated for multiple antigens excluded. The public sequencing data were trimmed at Q25 with fastp and processed into clonotypes with MiXCR by TCRdb, which kept only in-frame beta chains. For every CDR3 protein sequence, its rows merge into one entry that carries the most common genes and DNA. Clone size and V and J calls follow TCRdb, not the original study. This sample comprises about 28,000 distinct CDR3 sequences, about 4.5% of them detected only once. Approximately 5.2% of the sample comes from the top ten.

The table lists this clonotype with many counts. Its antigen specificity is not known. One base away there is no much larger clone; base qualities are not given. Beyond this particular receptor, the publication reports: VDJdb matching was skewed toward anti-spike CD8 responses, so virus-specific expansions were likely underestimated and private and CD4 specificities were missed.

The cysteine opens and the phenylalanine closes a CDR3 of 14 amino acids. Only the CDR3 region is kept as DNA, spanning 42 bases read in frame from base 1. The germline V gene (reference sequence) provides CDR1 DFQATT and CDR2 SNEGSKA. The junction carries 13 bases between V and J, which are trimmed by 5 bases and 1 base respectively. This specimen was whole blood, taken at baseline. This sequence was found in an adult who was a healthcare worker with PCR-confirmed SARS-CoV-2 infection or an uninfected control (not recorded which). The chain is assembled from TRBV20-1 and TRBJ2-3; the D segment may tentatively be TRBD1 or TRBD2, each giving 6 matched bases. Here the CDR3 is given as CSAPPGAGTDTQYF. The DNA sequence follows: TGCAGTGCTCCCCCGGGGGCTGGCACAGATACGCAGTATTTT.